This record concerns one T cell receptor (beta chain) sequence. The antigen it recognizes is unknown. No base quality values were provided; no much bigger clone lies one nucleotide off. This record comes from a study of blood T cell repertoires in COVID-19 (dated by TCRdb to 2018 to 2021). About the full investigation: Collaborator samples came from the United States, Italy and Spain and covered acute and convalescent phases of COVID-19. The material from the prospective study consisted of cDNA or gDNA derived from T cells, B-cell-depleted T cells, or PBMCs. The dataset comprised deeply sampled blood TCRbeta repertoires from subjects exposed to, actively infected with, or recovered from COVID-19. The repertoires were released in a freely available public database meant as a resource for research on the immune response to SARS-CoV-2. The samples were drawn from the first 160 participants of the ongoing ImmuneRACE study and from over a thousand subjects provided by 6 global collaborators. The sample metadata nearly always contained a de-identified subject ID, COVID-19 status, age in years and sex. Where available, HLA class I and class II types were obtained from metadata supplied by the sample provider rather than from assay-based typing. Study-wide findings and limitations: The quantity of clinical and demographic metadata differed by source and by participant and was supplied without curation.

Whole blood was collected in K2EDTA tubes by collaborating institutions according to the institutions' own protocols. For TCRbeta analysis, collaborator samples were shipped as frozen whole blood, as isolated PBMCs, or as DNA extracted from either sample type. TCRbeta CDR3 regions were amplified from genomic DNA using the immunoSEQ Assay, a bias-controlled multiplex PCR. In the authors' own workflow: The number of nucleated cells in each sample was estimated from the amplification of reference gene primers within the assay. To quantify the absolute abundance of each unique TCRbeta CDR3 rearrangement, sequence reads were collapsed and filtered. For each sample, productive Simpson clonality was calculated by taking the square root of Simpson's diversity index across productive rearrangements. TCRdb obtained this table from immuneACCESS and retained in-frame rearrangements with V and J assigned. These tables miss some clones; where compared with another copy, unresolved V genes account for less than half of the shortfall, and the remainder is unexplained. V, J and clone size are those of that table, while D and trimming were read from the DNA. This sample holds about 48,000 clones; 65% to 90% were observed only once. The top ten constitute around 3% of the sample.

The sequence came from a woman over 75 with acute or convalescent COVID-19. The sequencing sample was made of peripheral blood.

The DNA sequence is given as TGCGCCAGCAGCTTGGCCCAGGGGGCCTTGAACACTGAAGCTTTCTTT. This sequence encodes CASSLAQGALNTEAFF. The chain is made from TRBV5-1 and TRBJ1-1, with 8 middle bases fitting TRBD1. The CDR3 starts with the cysteine, ends with the phenylalanine, and has 16 residues. Here the CDR3 DNA is all that survives: 48 bases in frame from base 1. The germline V end is reduced by 0 bases and the J end by 0 bases; junction bases left unmatched: 4. The germline V gene provides CDR1 SGHRS and CDR2 YFSETQ.